A selection of T cell receptor beta chains follows, all from one sample in a study of T cell responses to AZD1222 COVID-19 vaccine. Measured with immunoSEQ multiplex PCR; TCRdb has only the in-frame clones, and not every one. The sample carries roughly 170,000 clones, 90% to 95% recorded once. The sequences come from peripheral blood, collected on day 0 of AZD1222 vaccination. The receptors derive from an adult in good health. Both conserved end residues are part of each CDR3. The D gene is left open where the match is weak. Clone size, where shown, is once, few, many, or a class for clones that have expanded.

V: TRBV28; D: NA; J: TRBJ2-5; size: NA; length: 14; DNA: TGTGCCAGCAGTTTATTACAGGGAGGGAGGACCCAGTACTTC; CDR3: CASSLLQGGRTQYF
V: TRBV6-2/TRBV6-3; D: NA; J: TRBJ1-1; size: NA; length: 17; DNA: TGTGCCAGCAGTACCTACAGGGAAGGGATCGGAGGCACTGAAGCTTTCTTT; CDR3: CASSTYREGIGGTEAFF
V: TRBV27; D: TRBD2; J: TRBJ2-5; size: NA; length: 14; DNA: TGTGCCAGCAGTTTTTATAGCGGGGAAGAGACCCAGTACTTC; CDR3: CASSFYSGEETQYF
V: TRBV9; D: NA; J: TRBJ1-6; size: NA; length: 15; DNA: TGTGCCAGCAGCGTCACCGGGCTCTTTAATTCACCCCTCCACTTT; CDR3: CASSVTGLFNSPLHF
V: TRBV28; D: NA; J: TRBJ1-1; size: NA; length: 15; DNA: TGTGCCAGCAGGGGGACAACCACCATGAACACTGAAGCTTTCTTT; CDR3: CASRGTTTMNTEAFF
V: TRBV28; D: NA; J: TRBJ1-5; size: once; length: 14; DNA: TGTGCCAGCACCCTATTGGACAATCTACAGCCCCAGCATTTT; CDR3: CASTLLDNLQPQHF
V: TRBV6-5; D: TRBD2; J: TRBJ2-5; size: NA; length: 16; DNA: TGTGCCAGCAGTTCTAGCGGGGGTGTCGTTTTAGAGACCCAGTACTTC; CDR3: CASSSSGGVVLETQYF
V: TRBV18; D: TRBD1; J: TRBJ1-6; size: NA; length: 16; DNA: TGTGCCAGCTCACCACTCGTCGGACAGGGAGGATCACCCCTCCACTTT; CDR3: CASSPLVGQGGSPLHF
V: TRBV10-3; D: TRBD1; J: TRBJ1-2; size: NA; length: 15; DNA: TGTGCCATCAGTGATCAGGGACAGGTTAACTATGGCTACACCTTC; CDR3: CAISDQGQVNYGYTF
V: TRBV18; D: NA; J: TRBJ2-3; size: NA; length: 14; DNA: TGTGCCAGCTCACCACCGGAAGTATCAGATACGCAGTATTTT; CDR3: CASSPPEVSDTQYF
V: TRBV10-1; D: NA; J: TRBJ2-5; size: NA; length: 14; DNA: TGCGCCAGCAGCCCCCAGGGACCCGGGGAGACCCAGTACTTC; CDR3: CASSPQGPGETQYF